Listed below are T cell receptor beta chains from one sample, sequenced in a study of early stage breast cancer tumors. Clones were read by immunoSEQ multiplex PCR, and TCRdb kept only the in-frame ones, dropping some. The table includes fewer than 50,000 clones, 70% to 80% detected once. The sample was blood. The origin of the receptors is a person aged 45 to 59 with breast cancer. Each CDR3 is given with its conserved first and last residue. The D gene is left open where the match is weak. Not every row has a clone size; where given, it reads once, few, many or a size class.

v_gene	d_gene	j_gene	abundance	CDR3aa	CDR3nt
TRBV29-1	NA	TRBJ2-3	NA	CSVDNAGTSTDTQYF	TGCAGCGTTGACAACGCAGGGACTAGCACAGATACGCAGTATTTT
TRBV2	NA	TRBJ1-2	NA	CASSEIQVNYGYTF	TGTGCCAGCAGTGAGATACAGGTGAACTATGGCTACACCTTC
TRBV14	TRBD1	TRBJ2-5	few	CASSLRQGRQTQYF	TGTGCCAGCAGCCTGAGACAGGGGCGGCAGACCCAGTACTTC
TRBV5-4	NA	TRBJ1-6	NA	CASSLAQGRDSPLHF	TGTGCCAGCAGCTTGGCACAGGGAAGGGATTCACCCCTCCACTTT
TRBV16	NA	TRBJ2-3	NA	CASSQSYDFSTQYF	TGTGCCAGCAGCCAATCATATGACTTCAGTACGCAGTATTTT
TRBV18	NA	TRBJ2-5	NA	CASAKDLAGETQYF	TGTGCCAGCGCAAAAGATCTAGCCGGGGAGACCCAGTACTTC
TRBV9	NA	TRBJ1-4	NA	CASSPRAGDAGEKLFF	TGTGCCAGCAGCCCGCGGGCGGGGGATGCGGGGGAAAAACTGTTTTTT
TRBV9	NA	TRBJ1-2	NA	CASSNHRVGNYGYTF	TGTGCCAGCAGCAACCACAGGGTCGGGAACTATGGCTACACCTTC
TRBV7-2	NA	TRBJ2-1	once	CASSSGTEDNEQFF	TGTGCCAGCAGTTCGGGAACAGAAGACAATGAGCAGTTCTTC
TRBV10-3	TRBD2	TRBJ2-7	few	CAIKEAGAYEQYF	TGTGCCATCAAAGAAGCGGGAGCCTACGAGCAGTACTTC
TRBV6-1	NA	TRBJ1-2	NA	CASTTFQRDYGYTF	TGTGCCAGCACGACATTTCAACGAGACTATGGCTACACCTTC
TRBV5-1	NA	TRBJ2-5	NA	CASSFQGLEQETQYF	TGCGCCAGCAGCTTCCAGGGTCTGGAGCAAGAGACCCAGTACTTC
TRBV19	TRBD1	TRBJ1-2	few	CASSTTGASNYGYTF	TGTGCCAGTAGTACGACAGGGGCATCTAACTATGGCTACACCTTC
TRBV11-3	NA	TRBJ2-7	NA	CASSLGTGYYEQYF	TGTGCCAGCAGCTTAGGAACAGGGTACTACGAGCAGTACTTC
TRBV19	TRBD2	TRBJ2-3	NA	CASSIPPGLAGGGSTDTQYF	TGTGCCAGTAGTATACCCCCGGGACTAGCGGGGGGTGGTAGCACAGATACGCAGTATTTT
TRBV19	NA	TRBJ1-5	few	CASKLSGPQHF	TGTGCCAGTAAGTTGTCGGGGCCCCAGCATTTT
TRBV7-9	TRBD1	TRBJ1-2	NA	CASSNQQGAAGWSYGYTF	TGTGCCAGCAGCAACCAACAGGGGGCGGCCGGGTGGAGCTATGGCTACACCTTC
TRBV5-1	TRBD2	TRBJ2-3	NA	CASSWRLAGADTQYF	TGCGCCAGCAGTTGGAGACTAGCGGGAGCAGATACGCAGTATTTT
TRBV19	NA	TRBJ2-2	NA	CASLTHRAQSGELFF	TGTGCCAGCTTGACACACAGGGCCCAAAGCGGGGAGCTGTTTTTT
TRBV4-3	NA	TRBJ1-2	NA	CASSQLQREGYTF	TGCGCCAGCAGCCAACTACAGAGGGAAGGCTACACCTTC
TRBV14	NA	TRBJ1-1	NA	CASSRGQLNTEAFF	TGTGCCAGCAGCCGCGGACAGCTGAACACTGAAGCTTTCTTT
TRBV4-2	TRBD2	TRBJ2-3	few	CASSQISGAADTQYF	TGTGCCAGCAGCCAAATCAGCGGGGCAGCAGATACGCAGTATTTT
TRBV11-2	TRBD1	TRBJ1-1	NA	CASSYQSIGQGSTEAFF	TGTGCCAGCAGTTACCAAAGTATTGGACAGGGGAGCACTGAAGCTTTCTTT
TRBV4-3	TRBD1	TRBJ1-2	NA	CASSHLTGGQTNYGYTF	TGCGCCAGCAGCCACCTGACAGGGGGCCAAACTAACTATGGCTACACCTTC
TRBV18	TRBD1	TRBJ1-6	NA	CASSPPTGGYNSPLHF	TGTGCCAGCTCACCACCGACAGGGGGGTATAATTCACCCCTCCACTTT
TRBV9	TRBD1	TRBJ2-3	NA	CASSVEGDRGRTDTQYF	TGTGCCAGCAGCGTAGAAGGGGACAGGGGTCGCACAGATACGCAGTATTTT
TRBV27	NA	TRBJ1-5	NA	CASRGGSNQPQHF	TGTGCCAGCAGGGGGGGAAGCAATCAGCCCCAGCATTTT
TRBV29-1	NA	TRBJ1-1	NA	CSVRAGEAFF	TGCAGCGTGCGGGCCGGTGAAGCTTTCTTT
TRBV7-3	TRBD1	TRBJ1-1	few	CASSSSDRVDMNTEAFF	TGTGCCAGCAGCTCATCGGACAGGGTAGACATGAACACTGAAGCTTTCTTT
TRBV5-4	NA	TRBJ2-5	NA	CASSPEGAVKTQYF	TGTGCCAGCAGCCCGGAAGGGGCCGTAAAGACCCAGTACTTC
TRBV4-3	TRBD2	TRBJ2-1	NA	CASTATAGGQYNEQFF	TGCGCCAGCACCGCCACCGCGGGGGGCCAATACAATGAGCAGTTCTTC
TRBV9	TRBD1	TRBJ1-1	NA	CASSSAPGTGGPFF	TGTGCCAGCAGCTCCGCCCCTGGGACAGGGGGCCCTTTCTTT
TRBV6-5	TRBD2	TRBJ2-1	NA	CASCRGGASHNEQFF	TGTGCCAGCTGTCGGGGGGGGGCCTCACACAATGAGCAGTTCTTC
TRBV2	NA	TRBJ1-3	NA	CASGGHSGNTIYF	TGTGCCAGCGGCGGACACTCTGGAAACACCATATATTTT
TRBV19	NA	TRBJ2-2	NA	CASSTSTNTGELFF	TGTGCCAGTAGTACGTCTACGAACACCGGGGAGCTGTTTTTT
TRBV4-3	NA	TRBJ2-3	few	CASSQGGSTDTQYF	TGCGCCAGCAGCCAAGGAGGGAGCACAGATACGCAGTATTTT
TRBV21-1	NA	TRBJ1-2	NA	CASSNGGLDGYTF	TGTGCCAGCAGCAATGGGGGCCTGGATGGCTACACCTTC
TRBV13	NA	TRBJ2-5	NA	CASSSNRAETQYF	TGTGCCAGCAGCTCAAACAGGGCCGAGACCCAGTACTTC
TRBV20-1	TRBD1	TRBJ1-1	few	CSALGTAEAFF	TGCAGTGCTCTCGGGACAGCTGAAGCTTTCTTT
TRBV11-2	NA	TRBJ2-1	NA	CASSLDRDEQFF	TGTGCCAGCAGCTTAGATCGAGATGAGCAGTTCTTC
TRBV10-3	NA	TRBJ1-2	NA	CAISENRGAYGYTF	TGTGCCATCAGTGAGAATCGGGGAGCCTATGGCTACACCTTC
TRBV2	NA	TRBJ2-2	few	CASSELRPAGTGELFF	TGTGCCAGCAGTGAATTGCGGCCGGCCGGCACCGGGGAGCTGTTTTTT
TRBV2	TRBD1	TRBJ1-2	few	CASSEPPGQGDGYTF	TGTGCCAGCAGTGAGCCTCCGGGACAGGGCGATGGCTACACCTTC
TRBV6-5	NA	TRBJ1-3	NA	CASRPGHNSGNTIYF	TGTGCCAGCAGACCCGGACATAACTCTGGAAACACCATATATTTT
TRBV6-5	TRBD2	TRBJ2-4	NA	CASSLGTSGGGFQYF	TGTGCCAGCAGCCTCGGGACTAGCGGGGGGGGATTCCAGTACTTC
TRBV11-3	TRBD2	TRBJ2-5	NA	CASSIGTSGLQETQYF	TGTGCCAGCAGCATCGGGACTAGCGGCCTACAAGAGACCCAGTACTTC
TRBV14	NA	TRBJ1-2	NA	CASSRGRDGGNYGYTF	TGTGCCAGCAGCAGGGGCAGGGACGGGGGAAACTATGGCTACACCTTC
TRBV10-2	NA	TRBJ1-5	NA	CASRNQGRGPQHF	TGCGCCAGCAGAAACCAGGGCCGCGGACCCCAGCATTTT
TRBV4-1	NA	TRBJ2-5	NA	CASSPLAGETQYF	TGCGCCAGCAGCCCACTAGCTGGAGAGACCCAGTACTTC
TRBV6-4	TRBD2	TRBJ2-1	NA	CASSEARSSGYNEQFF	TGTGCCAGCAGTGAGGCGAGGTCTAGCGGGTACAATGAGCAGTTCTTC
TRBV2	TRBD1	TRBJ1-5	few	CASSGQGSHQPQHF	TGTGCCAGCAGTGGACAGGGAAGTCATCAGCCCCAGCATTTT